A single TCR beta chain is shown here with its context. Assay: immunoSEQ multiplex PCR; the TCRdb copy retains only in-frame clones and omits some. The table has around 92,000 clones, approximately 93% seen once; the top ten hold around 0.25%. These data come from a study of OX40 agonist ivuxolimab in advanced cancers. Specimen: CD4+ or CD8+ T cells sorted from blood, collected in a trial of the OX40 agonist ivuxolimab. The clonotype originates from an adult with an advanced solid tumor such as melanoma, head and neck, liver or kidney cancer.

The CDR3 bases are TGTGCCAGCAGCTTGTGGGGTCTGTACGAGCAGTACTTC. It yields the protein CASSLWGLYEQYF. The chain recombines TRBV5-6 with TRBJ2-7; D is ambiguous. Germline values: CDR1 SGHDT, CDR2 YYEEEE. This CDR3 region has 13 residues. Trimming removed 1 base from V and 4 bases from J, with 9 bases in between.